Below are 9 T cell receptor beta chains sequenced from a single sample in a study of T-cell reconstitution after alpha-beta-depleted transplantation in children. Preparation of the TCRbeta library used unique molecular identifiers. From the PCR reads, TCRdb called clonotypes with MiXCR, one entry per CDR3 protein. The sample holds just under 350,000 distinct CDR3 sequences, about 16% seen once. Source: PBMCs, mostly from graft donor cells, taken 360 days after TCRalphabeta/CD19-depleted stem cell transplant. These receptors were obtained from a male patient aged 2-15 years who had a stem cell transplant for acute lymphoblastic leukemia, so the T cells may come from the graft donor.

The chain combines TRBV4-2 with TRBJ1-1; no definite D call. V was clipped by 3 bases and J by 3 bases, with 8 bases between them. This CDR3 region has 13 residues. In germline, CDR1 is LGHNA, CDR2 YNFKEQ. CDR3: CASSHLQHTEAFF. In DNA, the CDR3 is TGTGCCAGCAGCCATTTACAACACACTGAAGCTTTCTTT.

This clonotype showed up many times. The V call is TRBV28, the J call TRBJ2-7; TRBD1 or TRBD2 may be the D gene (5 bases each). Trimming left V 2 bases short and J 3 bases short, with 14 bases between. Germline V CDR1 and CDR2: MDHEN, SYDVKM. The CDR3 is made up of 15 amino acids. CDR3 loop: CASSLLSGTDYEQYF. In DNA, the CDR3 is TGTGCCAGCAGTTTACTGTCAGGGACGGACTACGAGCAGTACTTC. The variable domain in full, with the rest retrieved from reference TRBV28 and TRBJ2-7, is DVKVTQSSRYLVKRTGEKVFLECVQDMDHENMFWYRQDPGLGLRLIYFSYDVKMKEKGDIPEGYSVSREKKERFSLILESASTNQTSMYLCASSLLSGTDYEQYFGPGTRLTVT.

This clonotype came up many times. V and J are TRBV28 and TRBJ1-5; 10 bases map to TRBD1. From germline, CDR1 is MDHEN and CDR2 SYDVKM. V shed 8 bases and J 5 bases; nucleotides not matched to a gene: 3. This CDR3 has 13 residues. The CDR3 here is CASGDRGHQPQHF. The CDR3 DNA reads as TGTGCCAGCGGCGACAGGGGGCATCAGCCCCAGCATTTT. The whole variable domain, filled in from reference TRBV28 and TRBJ1-5, reads DVKVTQSSRYLVKRTGEKVFLECVQDMDHENMFWYRQDPGLGLRLIYFSYDVKMKEKGDIPEGYSVSREKKERFSLILESASTNQTSMYLCASGDRGHQPQHFGDGTRLSIL.

The chain couples TRBV28 to TRBJ2-1; D not certain. This CDR3 contains 11 residues. Germline V CDR1 and CDR2: MDHEN, SYDVKM. Trimming shortened V by 6 bases and J by 10 bases, and 10 bases separated the two germline ends. The CDR3 loop reads CASSTLREQFF. The CDR3 coding sequence is TGTGCCAGCAGCACTCTGCGGGAGCAGTTCTTC.

The chain employs TRBV28 and TRBJ2-5, with D possibly being TRBD1 (8 bases). Germline values: CDR1 MDHEN, CDR2 SYDVKM. V lost 7 bases and J lost 3, with 15 bases in between. The CDR3 has 14 residues. CDR3 loop: CASTQAGQEETQYF. CDR3 bases: TGTGCCAGCACCCAAGCGGGACAGGAAGAGACCCAGTACTTC.

This chain links TRBV5-1 with TRBJ2-4, with D uncertain. Germline V gives CDR1 SGHRS, CDR2 YFSETQ. The V end lost 1 base, the J end lost 3 bases, and 11 bases lay between the germline ends. The CDR3 has 15 amino acids. CDR3 nucleotides: TGCGCCAGCAGCTTGCAAGGGTCCGGCAAAAACATTCAGTACTTC. Translating it yields CASSLQGSGKNIQYF. The whole variable domain, filled in from reference TRBV5-1 and TRBJ2-4, reads KAGVTQTPRYLIKTRGQQVTLSCSPISGHRSVSWYQQTPGQGLQFLFEYFSETQRNKGNFPGRFSGRQFSNSRSEMNVSTLELGDSALYLCASSLQGSGKNIQYFGAGTRLSVL.

This chain joins TRBV10-3 and TRBJ2-1; the D gene could be TRBD1 or TRBD2 (6 bases each). The germline V gene encodes CDR1 ENHRY and CDR2 SYGVKD. Trimming cost V 2 bases and J 7 bases, with 12 bases left between them. This CDR3 is 14 amino acids long. CDR3 in amino acids: CAISENRAGNEQFF. As DNA, the CDR3 is TGTGCCATCAGTGAGAACAGGGCGGGGAATGAGCAGTTCTTC.

The chain combines TRBV29-1 with TRBJ1-4; no reliable D call. Germline CDR1 and CDR2: SQVTM and ANQGSEA. The CDR3 is 13 amino acids. V lost 5 bases, J lost 8 bases, and 15 bases lay in between. The CDR3 nucleotides read TGCAGCGTTTATTTACCCCTTCGGGAAAAACTGTTTTTT. Its protein is CSVYLPLREKLFF.

This clonotype turned up a few times. The V gene is TRBV5-1, the J gene TRBJ2-3, with unresolved D. CDR3 length: 15 residues. Germline V lookup: CDR1 SGHRS, CDR2 YFSETQ. V lost 3 bases to trimming and J lost 2 bases, with 13 bases between them. The DNA for the CDR3 is TGCGCCAGCAGCTCCTCCCTTAGCCTCACAGATACGCAGTATTTT. Translated: CASSSSLSLTDTQYF.